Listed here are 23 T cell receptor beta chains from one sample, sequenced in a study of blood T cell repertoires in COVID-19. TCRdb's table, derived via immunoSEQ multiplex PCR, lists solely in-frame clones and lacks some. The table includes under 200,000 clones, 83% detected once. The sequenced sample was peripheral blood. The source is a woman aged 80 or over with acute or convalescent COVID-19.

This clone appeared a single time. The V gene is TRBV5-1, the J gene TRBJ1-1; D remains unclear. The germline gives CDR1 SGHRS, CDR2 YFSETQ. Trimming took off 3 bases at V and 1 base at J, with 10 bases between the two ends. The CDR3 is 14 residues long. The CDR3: CASSWSNTNTEAFF. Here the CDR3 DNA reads TGCGCCAGCAGCTGGAGCAATACGAACACTGAAGCTTTCTTT.

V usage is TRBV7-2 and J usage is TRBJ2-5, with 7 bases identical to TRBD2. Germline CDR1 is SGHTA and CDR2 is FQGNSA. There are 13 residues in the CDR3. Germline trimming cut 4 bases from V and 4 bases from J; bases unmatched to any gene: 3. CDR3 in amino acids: CASSSGRVETQYF. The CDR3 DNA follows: TGTGCCAGCAGCTCAGGGAGGGTAGAGACCCAGTACTTC.

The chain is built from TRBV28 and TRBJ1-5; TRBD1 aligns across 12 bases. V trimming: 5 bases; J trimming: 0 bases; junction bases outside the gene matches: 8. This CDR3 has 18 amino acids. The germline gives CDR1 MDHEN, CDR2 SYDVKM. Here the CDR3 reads CASSPRDRGHYSNQPQHF. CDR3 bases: TGTGCCAGCAGTCCGCGGGACAGGGGGCATTATAGCAATCAGCCCCAGCATTTT.

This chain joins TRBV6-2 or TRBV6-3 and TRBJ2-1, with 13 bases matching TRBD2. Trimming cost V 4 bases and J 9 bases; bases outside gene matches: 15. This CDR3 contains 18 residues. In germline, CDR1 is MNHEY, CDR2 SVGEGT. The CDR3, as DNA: TGTGCCAGCAGTTCCTTACTCGGACTAGCGGGAGAGGAGAGTGAGCAGTTCTTC. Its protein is CASSSLLGLAGEESEQFF.

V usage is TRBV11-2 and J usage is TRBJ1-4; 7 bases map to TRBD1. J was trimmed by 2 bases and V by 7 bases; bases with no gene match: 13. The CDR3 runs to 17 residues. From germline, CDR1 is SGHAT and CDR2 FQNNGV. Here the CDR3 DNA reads TGTGCCAGCACCAACAGGGGCGGAGGTGGGACTAATGAAAAACTGTTTTTT. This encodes CASTNRGGGGTNEKLFF.

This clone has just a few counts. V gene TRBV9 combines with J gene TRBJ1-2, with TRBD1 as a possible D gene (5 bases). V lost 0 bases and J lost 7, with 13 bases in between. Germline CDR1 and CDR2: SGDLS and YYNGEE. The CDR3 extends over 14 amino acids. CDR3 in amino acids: CASSVAQEGSGYTF. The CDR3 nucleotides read TGTGCCAGCAGCGTAGCACAGGAAGGCTCTGGCTACACCTTC. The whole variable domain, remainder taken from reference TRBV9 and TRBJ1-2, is DSGVTQTPKHLITATGQRVTLRCSPRSGDLSVYWYQQSLDQGLQFLIQYYNGEERAKGNILERFSAQQFPDLHSELNLSSLELGDSALYFCASSVAQEGSGYTFGSGTRLTVV.

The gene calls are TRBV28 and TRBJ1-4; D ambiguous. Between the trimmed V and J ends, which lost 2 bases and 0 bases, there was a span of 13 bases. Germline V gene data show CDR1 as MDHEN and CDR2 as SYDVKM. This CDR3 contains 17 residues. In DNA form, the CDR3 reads TGTGCCAGCAGTTTAGATGTCGCAGCGGCAACTAATGAAAAACTGTTTTTT. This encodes CASSLDVAAATNEKLFF. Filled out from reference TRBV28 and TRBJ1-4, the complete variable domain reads DVKVTQSSRYLVKRTGEKVFLECVQDMDHENMFWYRQDPGLGLRLIYFSYDVKMKEKGDIPEGYSVSREKKERFSLILESASTNQTSMYLCASSLDVAAATNEKLFFGSGTQLSVL.

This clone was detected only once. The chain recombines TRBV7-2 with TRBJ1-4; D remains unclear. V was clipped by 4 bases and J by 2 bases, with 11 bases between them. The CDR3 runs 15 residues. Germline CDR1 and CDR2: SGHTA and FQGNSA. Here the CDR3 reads CASSYGVSTNEKLFF. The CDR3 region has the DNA TGTGCCAGCAGCTACGGGGTTTCCACTAATGAAAAACTGTTTTTT.

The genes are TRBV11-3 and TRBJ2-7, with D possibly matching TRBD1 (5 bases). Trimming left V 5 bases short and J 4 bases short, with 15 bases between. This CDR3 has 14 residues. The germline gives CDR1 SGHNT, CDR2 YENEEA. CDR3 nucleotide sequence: TGTGCCAGCAGCCCGGGTGGGGCCATTTACGAGCAGTACTTC. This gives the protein CASSPGGAIYEQYF.

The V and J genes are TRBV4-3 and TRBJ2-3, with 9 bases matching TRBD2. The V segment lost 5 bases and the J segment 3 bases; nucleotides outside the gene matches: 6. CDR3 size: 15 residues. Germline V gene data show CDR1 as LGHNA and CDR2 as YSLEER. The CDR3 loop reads CASSMAGGLTDTQYF. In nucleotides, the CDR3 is TGCGCCAGCAGCATGGCGGGAGGGTTGACAGATACGCAGTATTTT.

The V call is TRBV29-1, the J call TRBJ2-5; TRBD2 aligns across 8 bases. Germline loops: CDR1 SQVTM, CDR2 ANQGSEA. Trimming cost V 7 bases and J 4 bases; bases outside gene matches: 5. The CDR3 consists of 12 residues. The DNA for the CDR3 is TGCAGCGGGAGGGCGGGAGGAGAGACCCAGTACTTC. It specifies CSGRAGGETQYF.

The DNA of the CDR3 is TGTGCCAGCAGCGTAGGTCTAGCGGGCACAGATACGCAGTATTTT. Translating it yields CASSVGLAGTDTQYF. This chain uses TRBV9 with TRBJ2-3, with TRBD2 matching over 7 bases. The V gene end was trimmed by 0 bases and the J gene end by 1 base; junction bases not matched to a gene: 2. Germline V lookup: CDR1 SGDLS, CDR2 YYNGEE. This CDR3 is 15 amino acids long.

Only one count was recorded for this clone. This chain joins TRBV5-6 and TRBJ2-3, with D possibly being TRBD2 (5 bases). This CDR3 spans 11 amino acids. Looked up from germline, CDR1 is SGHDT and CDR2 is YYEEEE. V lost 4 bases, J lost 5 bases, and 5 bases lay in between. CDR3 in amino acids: CASSREDTQYF. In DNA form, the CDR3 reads TGTGCCAGCAGCCGGGAAGATACGCAGTATTTT.

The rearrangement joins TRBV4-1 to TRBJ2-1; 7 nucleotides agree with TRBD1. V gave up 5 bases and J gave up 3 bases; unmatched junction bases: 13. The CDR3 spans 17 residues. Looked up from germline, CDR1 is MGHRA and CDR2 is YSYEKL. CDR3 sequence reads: CASSVIPRDSLYNEQFF. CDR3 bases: TGCGCCAGCAGCGTCATTCCCCGGGACAGTCTCTACAATGAGCAGTTCTTC.

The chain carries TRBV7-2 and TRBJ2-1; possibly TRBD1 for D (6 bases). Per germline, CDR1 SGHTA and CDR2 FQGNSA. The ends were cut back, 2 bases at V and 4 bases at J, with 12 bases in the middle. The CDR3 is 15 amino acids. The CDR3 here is CASSLSVRGYNEQFF. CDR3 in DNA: TGTGCCAGCAGCTTATCCGTCAGGGGATACAATGAGCAGTTCTTC.

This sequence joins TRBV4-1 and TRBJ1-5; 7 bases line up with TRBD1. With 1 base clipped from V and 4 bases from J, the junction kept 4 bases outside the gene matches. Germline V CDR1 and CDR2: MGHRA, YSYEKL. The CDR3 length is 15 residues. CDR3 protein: CASSQGGTVNQPQHF. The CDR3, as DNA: TGCGCCAGCAGCCAAGGTGGGACAGTTAATCAGCCCCAGCATTTT.

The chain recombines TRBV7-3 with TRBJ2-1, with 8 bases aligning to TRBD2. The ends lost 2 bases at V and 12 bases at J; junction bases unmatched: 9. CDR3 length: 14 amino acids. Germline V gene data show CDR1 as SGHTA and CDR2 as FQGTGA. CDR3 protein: CASSLHGGALGQFF. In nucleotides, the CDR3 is TGTGCCAGCAGCTTACACGGGGGGGCTCTCGGGCAGTTCTTC.

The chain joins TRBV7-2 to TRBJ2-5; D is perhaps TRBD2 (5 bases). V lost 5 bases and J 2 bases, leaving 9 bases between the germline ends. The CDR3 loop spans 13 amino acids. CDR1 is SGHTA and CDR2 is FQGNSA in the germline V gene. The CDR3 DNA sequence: TGTGCCAGCAGCCCAGGACTTCAAGAGACCCAGTACTTC. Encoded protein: CASSPGLQETQYF.

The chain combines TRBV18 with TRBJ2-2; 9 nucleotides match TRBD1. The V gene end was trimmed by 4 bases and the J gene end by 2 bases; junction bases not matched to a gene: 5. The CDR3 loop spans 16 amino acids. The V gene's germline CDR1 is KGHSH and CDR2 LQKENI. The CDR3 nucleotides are TGTGCCAGCTCACGCCGGACAGGGGTTAACACCGGGGAGCTGTTTTTT. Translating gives CASSRRTGVNTGELFF.

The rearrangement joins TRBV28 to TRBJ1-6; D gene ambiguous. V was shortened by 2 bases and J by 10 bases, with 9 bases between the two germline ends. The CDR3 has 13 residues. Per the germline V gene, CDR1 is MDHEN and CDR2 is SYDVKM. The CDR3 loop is CASSLRETSPLHF. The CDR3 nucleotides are TGTGCCAGCAGTTTACGGGAAACCTCACCCCTCCACTTT.

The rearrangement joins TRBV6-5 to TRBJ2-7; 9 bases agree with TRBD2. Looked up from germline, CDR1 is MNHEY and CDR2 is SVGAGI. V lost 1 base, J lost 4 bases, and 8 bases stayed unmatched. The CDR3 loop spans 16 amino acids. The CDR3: CASSYFAGGPGYEQYF. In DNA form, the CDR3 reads TGTGCCAGCAGTTACTTCGCGGGAGGGCCTGGGTACGAGCAGTACTTC.

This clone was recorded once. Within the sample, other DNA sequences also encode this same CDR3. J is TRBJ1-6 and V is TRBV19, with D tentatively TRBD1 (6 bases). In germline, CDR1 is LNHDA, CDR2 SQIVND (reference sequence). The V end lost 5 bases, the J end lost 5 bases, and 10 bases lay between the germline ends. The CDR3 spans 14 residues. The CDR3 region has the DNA TGTGCCAGTAGTCCGGGACAAAATAATTCACCCCTCCACTTT. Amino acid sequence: CASSPGQNNSPLHF. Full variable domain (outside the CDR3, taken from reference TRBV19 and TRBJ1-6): DGGITQSPKYLFRKEGQNVTLSCEQNLNHDAMYWYRQDPGQGLRLIYYSQIVNDFQKGDIAEGYSVSREKKESFPLTVTSAQKNPTAFYLCASSPGQNNSPLHFGNGTRLTVT.

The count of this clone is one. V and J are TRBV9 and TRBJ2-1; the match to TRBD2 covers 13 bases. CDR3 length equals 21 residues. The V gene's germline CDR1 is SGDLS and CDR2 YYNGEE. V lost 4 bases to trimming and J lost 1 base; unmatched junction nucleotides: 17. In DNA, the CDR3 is TGTGCCAGCAGCTTCTCTATGGGACTAGCGGGATTTTCGGCTTCCTACAATGAGCAGTTCTTC. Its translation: CASSFSMGLAGFSASYNEQFF. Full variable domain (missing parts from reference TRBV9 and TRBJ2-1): DSGVTQTPKHLITATGQRVTLRCSPRSGDLSVYWYQQSLDQGLQFLIQYYNGEERAKGNILERFSAQQFPDLHSELNLSSLELGDSALYFCASSFSMGLAGFSASYNEQFFGPGTRLTVL.